This record looks at one TCR beta chain sequence and its context. No antigen is known for it. The sample is drawn from a study of cytomegalovirus exposure and HLA in healthy donors. Findings and limits, study-wide: A link between a missense DCLRE1C variant and TCR beta V- and J-gene trimming emerged from a later analysis. Later analysis identified 15,000 to 20,000 TCR beta sequences associated with HLA alleles, using a false discovery rate threshold of 0.05.

PCR primers comprised 60 Vbeta and 13 Jbeta primers. The repertoire was sequenced with immunoSEQ multiplex PCR; TCRdb's copy has only in-frame clones and lacks some. The data contain some 130,000 clones, 75% to 90% of them singletons. Germline lookup yields CDR1 SNHLY and CDR2 FYNNEI. The trim removed 4 bases at V and 1 base at J, leaving 3 bases unmatched. This CDR3 spans 15 amino acids. The sequencing sample was made of PBMCs. The chain is built from TRBV2 and TRBJ2-3; 9 nucleotides agree with TRBD2. This receptor was taken from a middle-aged man in good health and CMV-seronegative. As DNA, the CDR3 is TGTGCCAGCAGTGGGACTAGCGTAGGCACAGATACGCAGTATTTT. Translation gives CASSGTSVGTDTQYF.